This T cell receptor beta chain derives from a study of T-cell memory formation after mild COVID-19. This CDR3 is 19 amino acids long. Germline lookup yields CDR1 LGHDT and CDR2 YNNKEL (reference sequence). J lost 4 bases, V lost 2 bases, and 16 bases had no gene match. In TCRdb, the 5' RACE reads were re-called with MiXCR into one record per CDR3 protein. The sample records 350,000 to 500,000 distinct CDR3 sequences, less than 25% being singletons. The chain combines TRBV3-1 with TRBJ1-5, with 8 bases matching TRBD1. Input material: PBMCs or a T cell subset sorted from them (not recorded which). The origin of this receptor is an adult woman who had mild COVID-19 (a few samples of this study predate the infection). Cell type and time point are not known. DNA of the CDR3: TGTGCCAGCAGCCAAAGTAGAATTTTCCGCCGGGACAGGAATCAGCCCCAGCATTTT. Protein: CASSQSRIFRRDRNQPQHF. The entire variable domain, with the rest obtained from reference TRBV3-1 and TRBJ1-5, is as follows: DTAVSQTPKYLVTQMGNDKSIKCEQNLGHDTMYWYKQDSKKFLKIMFSYNNKELIINETVPNRFSPKSPDKAHLNLHINSLELGDSAVYFCASSQSRIFRRDRNQPQHFGDGTRLSIL.